A single T cell receptor (beta chain) is shown here with its context. Its antigen is as yet unknown. At one end the junction does not follow the germline gene, possibly because of a read error. The CDR3 runs 16 residues. CDR1 and CDR2 from the germline V gene are SGHVS and FQNEAQ. The sample comes from a study of tumor and adjacent non-tumor tissue in lung cancer. Overall study context: The cohort had approximately 12 adenocarcinoma, a couple of squamous cell and 1 small cell patients. The patients, 10 men and four to six women, were about 31 to 80 with stage I to III disease.

Three rounds of nested PCR, following a modified ARM-PCR protocol, produced the TCRbeta library. TCRdb ran MiXCR on the multiplex PCR reads and lists one entry per CDR3 protein. This sample carries around 79,000 distinct CDR3 sequences, roughly 72% of them seen once, and the ten largest clones take roughly 9%. General study points: TCR diversity was significantly greater in tumor than normal lung tissue.

No cell sorting was done before RNA was extracted from the tissue. Chemotherapy-naive patients with new lung cancer underwent thoracic surgery in China, August–late 2014. Sequenced input: lung tumor tissue. The J gene is TRBJ2-3, the V gene TRBV7-8, with D perhaps matching TRBD1 or TRBD2 (5 bases each). This TCR derives from a woman aged 40 to 49 with non-small cell lung cancer. DNA for the CDR3: TGTGCCAGCAGCTTAAATCGAGGGACCAGCACAAATACGCAGTATTTT. Translated: CASSLNRGTSTNTQYF.